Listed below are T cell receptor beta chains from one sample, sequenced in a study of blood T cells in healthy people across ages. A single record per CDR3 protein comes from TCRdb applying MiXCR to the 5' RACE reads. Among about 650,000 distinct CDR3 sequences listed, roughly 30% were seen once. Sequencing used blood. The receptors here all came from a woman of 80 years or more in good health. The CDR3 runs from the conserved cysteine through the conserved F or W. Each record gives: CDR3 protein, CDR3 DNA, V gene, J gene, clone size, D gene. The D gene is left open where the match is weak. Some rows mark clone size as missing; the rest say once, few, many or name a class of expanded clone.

CASSQFTEQSNEKLFF	TGCGCCAGCAGCCAATTCACCGAGCAAAGTAATGAAAAACTGTTTTTT	TRBV4-1	TRBJ1-4	.	.
CASTSEGYEQYF	TGTGCCAGCACTAGCGAGGGATACGAGCAGTACTTC	TRBV2	TRBJ2-7	.	.
CAISVSGRKNTGELFF	TGTGCCATCAGTGTATCGGGACGCAAGAACACCGGGGAGCTGTTTTTT	TRBV10-3	TRBJ2-2	few	.
CASSHTIRTGSTDTQYF	TGCGCCAGCAGCCACACGATTAGAACAGGGAGCACAGATACGCAGTATTTT	TRBV4-3	TRBJ2-3	many	.
CASSLGAGGTQYF	TGCGCCAGCAGCTTGGGGGCAGGAGGGACCCAGTACTTC	TRBV5-1	TRBJ2-5	.	.
CSAVQGRNEQFF	TGCAGTGCCGTCCAGGGGAGGAATGAGCAGTTCTTC	TRBV20-1	TRBJ2-1	.	.
CASSPGAIGDEQFF	TGTGCCAGCAGCCCCGGGGCCATTGGCGATGAGCAGTTCTTC	TRBV3-1	TRBJ2-1	.	.
CASRYPGDRNSPLHF	TGTGCCAGCAGATATCCGGGGGATAGAAATTCACCCCTCCACTTT	TRBV6-5	TRBJ1-6	.	.
CSAREGPLAFF	TGCAGTGCTAGAGAGGGCCCATTAGCTTTCTTT	TRBV20-1	TRBJ1-1	few	.
CASSAPGLNQPQHF	TGTGCCAGCAGCGCACCGGGACTCAATCAGCCCCAGCATTTT	TRBV7-2	TRBJ1-5	many	.
CASRQAEEQYF	TGTGCCAGCAGACAGGCCGAGGAGCAGTACTTC	TRBV6-1	TRBJ2-7	.	.
CATSDRTTYNEQFF	TGTGCCACCAGTGACCGGACTACCTACAATGAGCAGTTCTTC	TRBV24-1	TRBJ2-1	many	.
CSPSGGTQETQYF	TGCAGTCCTAGCGGGGGTACTCAAGAGACCCAGTACTTC	TRBV20-1	TRBJ2-5	.	TRBD2
CASSQSQETQYF	TGTGCCAGCAGCCAATCCCAAGAGACCCAGTACTTC	TRBV7-6	TRBJ2-5	many	.
CASSFQPSTDTQYF	TGTGCCAGTAGCTTCCAACCAAGCACAGATACGCAGTATTTT	TRBV7-2	TRBJ2-3	.	.
CASSQEPNYGYTF	TGTGCCAGCAGCCAAGAACCTAACTATGGCTACACCTTC	TRBV3-1	TRBJ1-2	many	.
CANTSGTGLDYGYTF	TGTGCCAACACCTCCGGGACAGGGCTAGACTATGGCTACACCTTC	TRBV6-6	TRBJ1-2	.	TRBD1
CASSLEDRATDTQYF	TGTGCCAGTAGCTTAGAGGACAGGGCCACAGATACGCAGTATTTT	TRBV7-2	TRBJ2-3	.	TRBD1
CAISGSVMTGGGYGYTF	TGTGCCATCAGTGGTTCTGTGATGACAGGGGGGGGATATGGCTACACCTTC	TRBV10-3	TRBJ1-2	many	TRBD1
CASSPKGNTEAFF	TGTGCCAGCAGCCCGAAGGGGAACACTGAAGCTTTCTTT	TRBV3-1	TRBJ1-1	many	.
CASSQGRITEAFF	TGTGCCAGTTCGCAGGGTAGGATCACTGAAGCTTTCTTT	TRBV19	TRBJ1-1	.	.
CASSTGPGTGGLDEQYF	TGCGCCAGCAGCACAGGACCCGGGACAGGGGGCTTGGACGAGCAGTACTTC	TRBV5-1	TRBJ2-7	many	TRBD1
CASSLEVMRSTDTQYF	TGTGCCAGCAGCTTAGAAGTTATGAGAAGCACAGATACGCAGTATTTT	TRBV7-2	TRBJ2-3	many	.
CASSAQQGHTEAFF	TGTGCCAGCAGCGCACAACAGGGGCACACTGAAGCTTTCTTT	TRBV7-9	TRBJ1-1	.	TRBD1
CASSCGGQLDGQYF	TGCGCCAGCAGCTGCGGCGGACAGCTGGATGGGCAGTACTTC	TRBV5-1	TRBJ2-7	.	.
CSASPQTGNEQFF	TGCAGTGCTAGCCCCCAGACAGGGAATGAGCAGTTCTTC	TRBV20-1	TRBJ2-1	.	TRBD1
CSARVLGNQEAQYF	TGCAGTGCTAGGGTACTAGGGAACCAGGAGGCCCAGTACTTC	TRBV20-1	TRBJ2-5	once	.
CATSRYRTSGGTDTQYF	TGTGCCACCAGCAGATACCGGACTAGCGGGGGCACAGATACGCAGTATTTT	TRBV15	TRBJ2-3	many	TRBD2
CASRPRGQQGYTF	TGTGCCAGCAGACCTCGGGGACAGCAGGGCTACACCTTC	TRBV3-1	TRBJ1-2	.	TRBD1
CASCKTGGTNTEAFF	TGTGCCAGTTGCAAGACAGGGGGGACGAACACTGAAGCTTTCTTT	TRBV6-2/TRBV6-3	TRBJ1-1	.	TRBD1
CASSLGRGQGAEQYF	TGCGCCAGCAGCTTGGGGCGTGGACAGGGGGCCGAGCAGTACTTC	TRBV5-1	TRBJ2-7	many	TRBD1
CASSTQGGPYNSPLHF	TGTGCCAGCAGCACACAGGGAGGTCCCTATAATTCACCCCTCCACTTT	TRBV5-6	TRBJ1-6	.	.
CASSLVFGADTQYF	TGTGCCAGCAGCTTAGTGTTTGGGGCAGATACGCAGTATTTT	TRBV7-2	TRBJ2-3	.	.
CASSVGGQGIYNEQFF	TGTGCCAGCAGCGTAGGGGGACAGGGGATCTACAATGAGCAGTTCTTC	TRBV9	TRBJ2-1	many	TRBD1
CASSVTGANYGYTF	TGCGCCAGCAGCGTGACAGGGGCGAACTATGGCTACACCTTC	TRBV5-1	TRBJ1-2	many	TRBD1
CASSFLAGGLETQYF	TGCGCCAGCAGCTTCTTAGCGGGGGGGCTAGAGACCCAGTACTTC	TRBV5-1	TRBJ2-5	many	TRBD2
CATRWGSTNEKLFF	TGTGCCACCCGTTGGGGCTCAACTAATGAAAAACTGTTTTTT	TRBV15	TRBJ1-4	many	.
CAWRTASTDTQYF	TGTGCCTGGAGGACAGCTAGCACAGATACGCAGTATTTT	TRBV30	TRBJ2-3	many	.
CSASPGGADTQYF	TGCAGTGCTTCACCGGGGGGGGCAGATACGCAGTATTTT	TRBV20-1	TRBJ2-3	.	TRBD2